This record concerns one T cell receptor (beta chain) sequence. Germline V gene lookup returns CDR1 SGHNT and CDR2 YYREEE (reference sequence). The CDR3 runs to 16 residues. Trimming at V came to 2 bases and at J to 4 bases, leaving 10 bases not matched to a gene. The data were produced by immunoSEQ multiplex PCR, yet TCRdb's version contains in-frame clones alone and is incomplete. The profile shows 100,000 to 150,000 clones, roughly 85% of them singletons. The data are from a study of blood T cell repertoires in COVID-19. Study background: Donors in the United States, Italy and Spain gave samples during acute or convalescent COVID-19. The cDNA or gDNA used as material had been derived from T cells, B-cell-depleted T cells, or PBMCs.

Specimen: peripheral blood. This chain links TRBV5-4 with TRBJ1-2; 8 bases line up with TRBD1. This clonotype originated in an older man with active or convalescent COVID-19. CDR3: CASSFSRGLSGYGYTF. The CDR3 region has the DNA TGTGCCAGCAGCTTTTCCAGGGGGCTTTCTGGCTATGGCTACACCTTC.